A single T cell receptor beta chain is shown here with its context. Original data processing: Amplification with reference gene primers provided the estimates of nucleated cell counts. Here immunoSEQ multiplex PCR was the method, and the copy in TCRdb shows in-frame clones only, minus some. V and J calls and clone size are those listed in that table; D and trimming were worked out from the DNA. The sample consists of fewer than 100,000 clones, around 88% of them appearing once. The sample is drawn from a study of blood T cell repertoires in COVID-19. Across the study: The United States, Italy and Spain provided the acute and convalescent COVID-19 samples. The cDNA or gDNA used as material had been derived from T cells, B-cell-depleted T cells, or PBMCs.

The junction had 4 bases not matched to a gene; V was cut back by 9 bases and J by 2 bases. The CDR3 length is 14 residues. CDR1 is ENHRY, CDR2 SYGVKD, per germline. The origin of this receptor is a man aged 55 to 70 with acute or convalescent COVID-19. Sequencing used peripheral blood. The chain joins TRBV10-3 to TRBJ1-3; 10 positions agree with TRBD1. This CDR3 reads CAMEGQGTGNTIYF. The CDR3 DNA reads as TGTGCCATGGAGGGACAGGGGACTGGAAACACCATATATTTT.